The sequence of this T cell receptor beta chain was determined in a study of tumor and adjacent non-tumor tissue in lung cancer. The CDR3 covers 18 residues. Germline V CDR1 and CDR2: SGHNT, YENEEA. RNA was extracted from bulk tissue without any cell sorting. A modified ARM-PCR protocol with three rounds of nested PCR amplified TCRbeta. TCRdb passed the multiplex PCR reads through MiXCR, listing each CDR3 protein once. This sample carries around 99,000 distinct CDR3 sequences, roughly 77% of them seen once, and the ten largest clones take about 40%. Regarding this clonotype: Germline is not matched at one junction end, which may reflect a read error.

The source of this sequence is a woman aged 60-75 years with non-small cell lung cancer. The sequencing sample was made of lung tumor tissue. This chain uses TRBV11-3 with TRBJ2-3; D might be TRBD1 or TRBD2, each matching 5 bases. Written as DNA, the CDR3 is TGTGCCAACAGCCAGTGGGACCCACCAATTACAACAAGAGATAGGCAGTATTTT. Protein sequence: CANSQWDPPITTRDRQYF.